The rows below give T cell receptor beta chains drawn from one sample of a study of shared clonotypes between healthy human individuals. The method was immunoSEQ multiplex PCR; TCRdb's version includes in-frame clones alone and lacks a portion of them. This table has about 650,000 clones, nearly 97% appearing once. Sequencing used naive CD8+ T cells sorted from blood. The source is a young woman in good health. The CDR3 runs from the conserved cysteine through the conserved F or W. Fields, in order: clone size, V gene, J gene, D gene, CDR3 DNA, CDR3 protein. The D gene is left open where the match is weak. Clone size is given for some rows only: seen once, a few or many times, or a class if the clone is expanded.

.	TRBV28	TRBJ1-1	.	TGTGCCAGCAGTTGGGTAGTGGACGCTGAAGCTTTCTTT	CASSWVVDAEAFF
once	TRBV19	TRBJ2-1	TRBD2	TGTGCCACCGTAGCGGGAGGGACGCGAAATGAGCAGTTCTTC	CATVAGGTRNEQFF
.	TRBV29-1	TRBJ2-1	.	TGCAGCGCAAGCCGGTCCAACGACAATGAGCAGTTCTTC	CSASRSNDNEQFF
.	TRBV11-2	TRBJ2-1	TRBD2	TGTGCCAGCAGCTTAGGTTCTAGCGGCAATGAGCAGTTCTTC	CASSLGSSGNEQFF
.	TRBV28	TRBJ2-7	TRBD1	TGTGCCAGCAGTTTAGGACAGGGGGACGAGCAGTACTTC	CASSLGQGDEQYF
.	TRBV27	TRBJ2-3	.	TGTGCCAGCAGCGAGACCCCGCGCCGGCCAGATACGCAGTATTTT	CASSETPRRPDTQYF
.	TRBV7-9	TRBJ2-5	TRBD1	TGTGCCAGCAGCGGGCGACAGGGCCCAGAGACCCAGTACTTC	CASSGRQGPETQYF
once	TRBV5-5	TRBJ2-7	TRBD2	TGTGCCAGCAGGAGTTTATCCGAGCGGGATTTGTACGAGCAGTACTTC	CASRSLSERDLYEQYF
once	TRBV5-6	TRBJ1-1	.	TGTGCCAGCAGCTTGGTTGTCCAACCTGAAGCTTTCTTT	CASSLVVQPEAFF
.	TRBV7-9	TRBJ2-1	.	TGTGCCAGCAGACGGACTAACGGGAAATGGGATGAGCAGTTCTTC	CASRRTNGKWDEQFF
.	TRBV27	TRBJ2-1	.	TGTGCCAGTCGCAGGTCTTGGAGGGGCGCATCCTACAATGAGCAGTTCTTC	CASRRSWRGASYNEQFF
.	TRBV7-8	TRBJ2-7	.	TGTGCCAGCAGCTTAGTGAGAGGACGTGGGGACTACGAGCAGTACTTC	CASSLVRGRGDYEQYF
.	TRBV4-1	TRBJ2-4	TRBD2	TGCGCCAGCAGCCCGGGACTAGCGGGAGGAAAAGCCAAAAACATTCAGTACTTC	CASSPGLAGGKAKNIQYF
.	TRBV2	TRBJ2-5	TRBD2	TGTGCCAGCAGTGTACTAGCGGAGCTACAAGAGACCCAGTACTTC	CASSVLAELQETQYF
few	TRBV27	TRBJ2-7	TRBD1	TGTGCCAGCAGTTTCCACCCCGGGACAGGGATTTACGAGCAGTACTTC	CASSFHPGTGIYEQYF
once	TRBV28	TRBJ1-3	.	TGTGCCAGCAGTTTAGGTCCTGGAAACACCATATATTTT	CASSLGPGNTIYF
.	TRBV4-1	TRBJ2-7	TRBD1	TGCGCCAGCAGCCAAGATTCGGGCAGGGGGTACGAGCAGTACTTC	CASSQDSGRGYEQYF
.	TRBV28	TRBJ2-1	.	TGTGCCAGCAGTCCAACGGGCAATGAGCAGTTCTTC	CASSPTGNEQFF
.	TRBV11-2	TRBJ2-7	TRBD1	TGTGCCAGCAGCCGCGGGACAGGGAATCACGAGCAGTACTTC	CASSRGTGNHEQYF
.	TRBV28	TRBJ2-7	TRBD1	TGTGCCAGCAGTTTATCCTGGGACAGGGTTTCCTACGAGCAGTACTTC	CASSLSWDRVSYEQYF
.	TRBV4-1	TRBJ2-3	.	TGCGCCAGCGGGGGAAAACGGTCCGATACGCAGTATTTT	CASGGKRSDTQYF
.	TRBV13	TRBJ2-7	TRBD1	TGTGCCAGCAGCTTCGGGACAGGGGGGTTATACGAGCAGTACTTC	CASSFGTGGLYEQYF